A single sample is the source of the 24 T cell receptor beta chains below, sequenced in a study of Ad26.COV2.S vaccination and SARS-CoV-2 variants. The sample's treatment: approximately 18 received Ad26.COV2.S at low or high dose, single or two shots; about 5 received placebo; per-sample allocation not given. The study sampled participants on day 63 after the first vaccine or placebo injection. Assay: immunoSEQ multiplex PCR; the TCRdb copy retains only in-frame clones and omits some. The table has about 350,000 clones, about 89% seen once. The sequenced sample was peripheral blood, obtained in a trial of Ad26.COV2.S vaccine versus placebo. These receptor sequences come from a person aged 18-60 years who received the Ad26.COV2.S COVID-19 vaccine or a placebo.

Regarding this clone: The sample carries other DNA sequences with the same CDR3. The gene calls are TRBV19 and TRBJ2-3; no clear D. The CDR3 length is 13 residues. Germline CDR1 and CDR2: LNHDA and SQIVND (reference sequence). V gave up 6 bases and J gave up 3 bases, with 10 bases separating them. The CDR3 DNA follows: TGTGCCAGTAGCCCTCCAGAGACAGATACGCAGTATTTT. Its translation is CASSPPETDTQYF.

J is TRBJ2-7 and V is TRBV13; possibly TRBD1 for D (6 bases). Germline V gene data show CDR1 as PRHDT and CDR2 as FYEKMQ (reference sequence). This CDR3 is built from 13 residues. V lost 2 bases to trimming and J lost 3 bases, with 8 bases between them. CDR3 sequence (DNA): TGTGCCAGCAGCTTAAACAGGGACTACGAGCAGTACTTC. Translation: CASSLNRDYEQYF.

A remark on this clone: Other DNA sequences in this sample translate to the same CDR3. V is TRBV4-1 and J is TRBJ2-3; no definite D call. Germline V CDR1 and CDR2: MGHRA, YSYEKL. Trimming stripped 1 base from V and 1 base from J, with 3 bases between. The CDR3 totals 13 residues. Here the CDR3 reads CASSQAGTDTQYF. CDR3 sequence (DNA): TGCGCCAGCAGCCAAGCGGGCACAGATACGCAGTATTTT.

The chain is built from TRBV19 and TRBJ2-3, with no clear D. The V end lost 3 bases, the J end lost 5 bases, and 15 bases lay between the germline ends. The CDR3 length is 15 residues. Germline V gene sequence: CDR1 LNHDA, CDR2 SQIVND (reference sequence). In DNA form, the CDR3 reads TGTGCCAGTAGTATGGGCCTGGGCTCCATAGATACGCAGTATTTT. It encodes CASSMGLGSIDTQYF.

This chain uses TRBV5-1 with TRBJ2-2; 8 bases line up with TRBD1. CDR1 is SGHRS, CDR2 YFSETQ, per germline. V shed 1 base and J 6 bases; nucleotides not matched to a gene: 8. The CDR3 runs to 16 residues. CDR3 DNA sequence: TGCGCCAGCAGCTTGCAGTCTCAGGGGGCTTCCGGGGAGCTGTTTTTT. Translation gives CASSLQSQGASGELFF.

The chain couples TRBV4-1 to TRBJ2-3; 7 positions agree with TRBD2. The CDR3 length is 17 residues. Looked up from germline, CDR1 is MGHRA and CDR2 is YSYEKL. V was clipped by 4 bases and J by 2 bases; unmatched bases: 12. CDR3 sequence reads: CASSLLQTSEPTDTQYF. Here the CDR3 DNA reads TGCGCCAGCAGCCTACTACAAACTAGCGAACCCACAGATACGCAGTATTTT.

V and J are TRBV3-1 (or the pseudogene TRBV3-2) and TRBJ2-2; no reliable D call. Trimming stripped 0 bases from V and 7 bases from J, with 9 bases between. The CDR3 runs 14 residues. The germline V gene has CDR1 LGHDT and CDR2 YNNKEL (reference sequence). The CDR3 loop reads CASSQDLRGGELFF. Here the CDR3 DNA reads TGTGCCAGCAGCCAAGATCTTAGAGGCGGGGAGCTGTTTTTT.

The chain carries TRBV20-1 and TRBJ2-5, with 7 bases identical to TRBD1. The V gene end was trimmed by 5 bases and the J gene end by 5 bases; junction bases not matched to a gene: 2. Germline V gene lookup returns CDR1 DFQATT and CDR2 SNEGSKA (reference sequence). The CDR3 extends over 11 amino acids. The CDR3 DNA sequence: TGCAGTGCTTTCAGGGGGGAGACCCAGTACTTC. It specifies CSAFRGETQYF.

The rearrangement joins TRBV30 to TRBJ1-6; no firm D call. CDR1 and CDR2 from the germline V gene are GTSNPN and SVGIG (reference sequence). Trimming left V 2 bases short and J 9 bases short, with 8 bases between. The CDR3 covers 12 residues. For the CDR3, the DNA is TGTGCCTGGAGTAAAAGGTTTTCACCCCTCCACTTT. As protein: CAWSKRFSPLHF.

This clone has just a few counts. The genes are TRBV6-6 and TRBJ1-5; TRBD1 might be the D (5 bases). V was clipped by 2 bases and J by 2 bases, with 10 bases between them. CDR3 size: 15 residues. The V gene's germline CDR1 is MNHNY and CDR2 SVGAGI (reference sequence). In DNA form, the CDR3 reads TGTGCCAGCAGTTACGGGCAGGGAGGCAATCAGCCCCAGCATTTT. It codes for CASSYGQGGNQPQHF.

The CDR3 region has the DNA TGTGCCAGCAGTTACAAGCCTGCGAGAAATTCACCCCTCCACTTT. Translated, it gives CASSYKPARNSPLHF. The rearrangement joins TRBV6-5 to TRBJ1-6, with D hard to call. This CDR3 is 15 amino acids long. Germline CDR1 reads MNHEY; CDR2 reads SVGAGI. V lost 2 bases, J lost 7 bases, and 12 bases lay in between.

The V and J genes are TRBV7-9 and TRBJ2-5, with D possibly TRBD2 on 6 matching bases. The V and J ends lost 5 bases and 0 bases respectively, with 10 bases between them. The CDR3 loop spans 14 amino acids. The germline gives CDR1 SEHNR, CDR2 FQNEAQ (reference sequence). Here the CDR3 DNA reads TGTGCCAGCAGCGAACGGGGGTACCAAGAGACCCAGTACTTC. As protein: CASSERGYQETQYF.

V and J are TRBV28 and TRBJ1-5, with D perhaps matching TRBD1 (5 bases). Trimming shortened V by 5 bases and J by 0 bases, and 11 bases separated the two germline ends. The CDR3 loop spans 15 amino acids. In germline, CDR1 is MDHEN, CDR2 SYDVKM. DNA for the CDR3: TGTGCCAGCAGTCTTATAGGGGTTAGCAATCAGCCCCAGCATTTT. This sequence encodes CASSLIGVSNQPQHF.

V usage is TRBV7-2 and J usage is TRBJ2-5, with no clear D. Germline V gene data show CDR1 as SGHTA and CDR2 as FQGNSA. V lost 5 bases, J lost 3 bases, and 16 bases lay in between. The CDR3 runs 15 residues. For the CDR3, the DNA is TGTGCCAGCAGCCCCCTCAGTTACCTAAAAGAGACCCAGTACTTC. It codes for CASSPLSYLKETQYF.

The genes are TRBV27 and TRBJ1-6; D is unclear. Germline V gene sequence: CDR1 MNHEY, CDR2 SMNVEV (reference sequence). The CDR3 is made up of 17 amino acids. Trimming cost V 5 bases and J 0 bases, with 14 bases left between them. The CDR3 protein is CASSDDRRSSYNSPLHF. CDR3 nucleotide sequence: TGTGCCAGCAGTGATGACCGGAGAAGCTCCTATAATTCACCCCTCCACTTT.

The genes are TRBV19 and TRBJ1-5, with D possibly being TRBD1 (6 bases). V lost 5 bases and J 0 bases, leaving 17 bases between the germline ends. The length of the CDR3 is 17 residues. Germline CDR1 LNHDA, CDR2 SQIVND (reference sequence). CDR3 bases: TGTGCCAGTAGTGGGCTCCGACAGGTAGTTAGCAATCAGCCCCAGCATTTT. Translation gives CASSGLRQVVSNQPQHF.

This chain uses TRBV4-3 with TRBJ1-4; a possible D gene is TRBD1 (5 bases). The germline CDR1 and CDR2 sequences are LGHNA and YSLEER. The CDR3 runs 16 residues. Between the trimmed V and J ends, which lost 1 base and 8 bases, there was a span of 17 bases. The CDR3 is CASSQALTAREEKLFF. The CDR3, as DNA: TGCGCCAGCAGCCAAGCATTGACAGCACGGGAGGAAAAACTGTTTTTT.

This sequence joins TRBV15 and TRBJ1-5; maybe TRBD1 (6 bases). V lost 3 bases, J lost 0 bases, and 12 bases lay in between. Per the germline V gene, CDR1 is LNHNV and CDR2 is YYDKDF (reference sequence). This CDR3 comprises 16 residues. DNA of the CDR3: TGTGCCACCAGCAGTAGAGGGGGAGTTAGCAATCAGCCCCAGCATTTT. Residues: CATSSRGGVSNQPQHF.

V gene TRBV2 combines with J gene TRBJ2-3; 8 positions match TRBD2. The CDR3 runs 16 residues. The trim removed 3 bases at V and 4 bases at J, leaving 9 bases unmatched. Germline V gene lookup returns CDR1 SNHLY and CDR2 FYNNEI. The CDR3 DNA reads as TGTGCCAGCAGTGATCGAAGCGGGAGTGCGGCAGATACGCAGTATTTT. Residues: CASSDRSGSAADTQYF. Full variable domain (missing parts from reference TRBV2 and TRBJ2-3): EPEVTQTPSHQVTQMGQEVILRCVPISNHLYFYWYRQILGQKVEFLVSFYNNEISEKSEIFDDQFSVERPDGSNFTLKIRSTKLEDSAMYFCASSDRSGSAADTQYFGPGTRLTVL.

The chain recombines TRBV29-1 with TRBJ2-3; D is undetermined. The V gene lost 4 bases and the J gene lost 2 bases, with 16 bases spanning the gap. This CDR3 is built from 15 residues. Germline V CDR1 and CDR2: SQVTM, ANQGSEA. DNA of the CDR3: TGCAGCGTTGGCTTTGGGGTCCTCACCACAGATACGCAGTATTTT. It translates to CSVGFGVLTTDTQYF.

This clone was detected only once. The chain links TRBV6-5 to TRBJ2-1; maybe TRBD2 (6 bases). The germline V gene encodes CDR1 MNHEY and CDR2 SVGAGI. This CDR3 has 15 residues. V was cut by 8 bases and J by 8 bases, with 22 bases left in between. As DNA, the CDR3 is TGTGCCAGCCGGCGGGGCAGGGTGAGAGGGGATGAGCAGTTCTTC. Protein product: CASRRGRVRGDEQFF.

The gene calls are TRBV5-5 and TRBJ2-5, with 8 bases identical to TRBD1. J lost 3 bases, V lost 0 bases, and 7 bases had no gene match. The CDR3 consists of 16 residues. Germline-derived CDR1 and CDR2 are SGHKS and YYEKEE (reference sequence). For the CDR3, the DNA is TGTGCCAGCAGCTTGGATGGGACAGGTGATAAAGAGACCCAGTACTTC. Residues: CASSLDGTGDKETQYF.

The CDR3, as DNA: TGTGCCAGCAGCGTAGGAAAGCGGGACTACGGGGAGCTGTTTTTT. Translated: CASSVGKRDYGELFF. The chain has TRBV7-9 and TRBJ2-2; TRBD2 aligns across 7 bases. The CDR3 extends over 15 amino acids. With V trimmed by 5 bases and J by 7 bases, 10 bases remained unmatched. Germline CDR1 is SEHNR and CDR2 is FQNEAQ (reference sequence).

The CDR3 DNA is TGTGCCATCAGTGAGTCGACGGCAGGGGCCTCCTACGAGCAGTACTTC. Protein: CAISESTAGASYEQYF. This chain uses TRBV10-3 with TRBJ2-7; D may be TRBD1 (6 bases). CDR1 is ENHRY and CDR2 is SYGVKD in the germline V gene. The V and J ends lost 0 bases and 0 bases respectively, with 12 bases between them. The CDR3 runs to 16 residues.